This TCR beta chain comes out of a study of T cell changes during pregnancy in multiple sclerosis. Here immunoSEQ multiplex PCR was the method, and the copy in TCRdb shows in-frame clones only, minus some. The sample carries more than 50,000 clones, roughly nine tenths recorded once. Trimming left V 6 bases short and J 3 bases short, with 16 bases between. The CDR3 extends over 15 amino acids. Germline CDR1 and CDR2: SGHAT and FQNNGV. The chain combines TRBV11-2 with TRBJ2-3; TRBD2 is a possible D gene (6 bases). The sequencing here drew on CD4+ T cells from peripheral blood mononuclear cells, taken after pregnancy. The origin of this receptor is a female donor in good health, enrolled as a control in a pregnancy study. Here the CDR3 reads CASSPSGVGTDTQYF. CDR3 nucleotide sequence: TGTGCCAGCAGTCCCTCGGGGGTTGGGACAGATACGCAGTATTTT.